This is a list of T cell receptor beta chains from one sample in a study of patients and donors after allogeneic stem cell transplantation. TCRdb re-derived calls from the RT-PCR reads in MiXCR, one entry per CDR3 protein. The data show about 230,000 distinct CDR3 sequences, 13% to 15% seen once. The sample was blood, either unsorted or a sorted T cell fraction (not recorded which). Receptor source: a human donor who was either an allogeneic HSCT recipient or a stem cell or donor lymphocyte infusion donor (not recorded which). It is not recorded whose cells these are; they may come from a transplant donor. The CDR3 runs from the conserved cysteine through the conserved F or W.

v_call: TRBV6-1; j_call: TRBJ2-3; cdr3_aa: CASKRWRGGTDTQYF
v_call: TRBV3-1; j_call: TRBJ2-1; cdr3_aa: CASSQVPGTDEQFF
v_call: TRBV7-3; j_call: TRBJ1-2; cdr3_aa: CASSLTGQGRDYTF
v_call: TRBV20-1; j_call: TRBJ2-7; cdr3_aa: CSARDPSAMYEQYF
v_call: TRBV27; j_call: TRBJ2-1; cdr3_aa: CASSYLASGNEQFF
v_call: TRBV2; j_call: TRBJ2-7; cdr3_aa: CASRIGPSYEQYF
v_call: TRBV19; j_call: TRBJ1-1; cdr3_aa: CASSNIERLTEAFF
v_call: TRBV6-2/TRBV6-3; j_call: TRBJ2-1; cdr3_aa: CASRARASSYNEQFF
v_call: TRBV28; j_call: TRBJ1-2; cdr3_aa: CASRVSYGYTF
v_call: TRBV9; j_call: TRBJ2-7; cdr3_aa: CASSVDGSTLYEQYF
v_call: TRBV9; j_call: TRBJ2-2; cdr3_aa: CASSPGQGGRWDTGELFF
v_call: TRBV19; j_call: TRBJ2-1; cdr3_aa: CASSIDPSRERNEQFF
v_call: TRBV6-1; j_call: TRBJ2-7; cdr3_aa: CASGEGSSYEQYF
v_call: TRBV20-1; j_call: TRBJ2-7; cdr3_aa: CSASTIAGGSYEQYF
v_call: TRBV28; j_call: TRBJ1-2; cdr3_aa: CATKVDVFNYGYTF
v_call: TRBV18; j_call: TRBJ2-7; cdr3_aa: CASSPLGGGEQYF
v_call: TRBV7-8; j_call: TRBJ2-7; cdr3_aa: CASSRDRASYEQYF
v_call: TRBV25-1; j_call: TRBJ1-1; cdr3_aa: CASSGGTTEAFF
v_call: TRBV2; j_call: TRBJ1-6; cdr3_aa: CASSEGAIFWPLHF
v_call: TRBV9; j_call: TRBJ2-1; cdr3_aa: CASSVENGGNEQFF
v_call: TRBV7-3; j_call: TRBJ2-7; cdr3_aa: CASSPGGVSYEQYF
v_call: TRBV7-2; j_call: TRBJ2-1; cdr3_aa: CASTLLVGGSRGEQFF
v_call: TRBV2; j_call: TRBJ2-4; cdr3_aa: CASREGVVYIQYF
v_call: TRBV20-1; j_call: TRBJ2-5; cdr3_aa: CSARDLAGSQETQYF
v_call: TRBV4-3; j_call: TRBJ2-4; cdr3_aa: CASSQQGGAENIQYF
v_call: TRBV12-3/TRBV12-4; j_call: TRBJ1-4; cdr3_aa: CASRAVGKTNEKLFF
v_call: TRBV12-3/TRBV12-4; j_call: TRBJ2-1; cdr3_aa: CASSFWRGGNEQFF
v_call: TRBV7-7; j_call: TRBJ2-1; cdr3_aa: CASSLVRSSYNEQFF
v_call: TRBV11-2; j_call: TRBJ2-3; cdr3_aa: CASSLVLSHDTQYF
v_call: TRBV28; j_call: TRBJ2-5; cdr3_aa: CASSSNWDGRGETQYF
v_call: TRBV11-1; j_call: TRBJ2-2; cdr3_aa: CASSLEVTSSGELFF
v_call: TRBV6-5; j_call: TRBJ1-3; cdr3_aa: CASSSGQRLSGNTIYF
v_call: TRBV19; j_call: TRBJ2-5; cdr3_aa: CASSMGDRAETQYF
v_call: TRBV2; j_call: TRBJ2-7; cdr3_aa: CASSATSGSSYEQYF
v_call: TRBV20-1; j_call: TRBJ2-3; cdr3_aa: CSARDEGGGHTDTQYF
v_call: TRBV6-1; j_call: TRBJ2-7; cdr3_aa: CASSHRGSVGNYEQYF
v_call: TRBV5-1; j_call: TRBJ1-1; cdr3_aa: CASSSATGGTEAFF
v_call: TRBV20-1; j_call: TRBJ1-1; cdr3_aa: CSATSDRGHEAFF
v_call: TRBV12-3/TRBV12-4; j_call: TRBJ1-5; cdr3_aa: CASSQYRGSYSNQPQHF
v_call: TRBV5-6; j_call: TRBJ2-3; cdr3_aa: CASSFDGTRTRADTQYF